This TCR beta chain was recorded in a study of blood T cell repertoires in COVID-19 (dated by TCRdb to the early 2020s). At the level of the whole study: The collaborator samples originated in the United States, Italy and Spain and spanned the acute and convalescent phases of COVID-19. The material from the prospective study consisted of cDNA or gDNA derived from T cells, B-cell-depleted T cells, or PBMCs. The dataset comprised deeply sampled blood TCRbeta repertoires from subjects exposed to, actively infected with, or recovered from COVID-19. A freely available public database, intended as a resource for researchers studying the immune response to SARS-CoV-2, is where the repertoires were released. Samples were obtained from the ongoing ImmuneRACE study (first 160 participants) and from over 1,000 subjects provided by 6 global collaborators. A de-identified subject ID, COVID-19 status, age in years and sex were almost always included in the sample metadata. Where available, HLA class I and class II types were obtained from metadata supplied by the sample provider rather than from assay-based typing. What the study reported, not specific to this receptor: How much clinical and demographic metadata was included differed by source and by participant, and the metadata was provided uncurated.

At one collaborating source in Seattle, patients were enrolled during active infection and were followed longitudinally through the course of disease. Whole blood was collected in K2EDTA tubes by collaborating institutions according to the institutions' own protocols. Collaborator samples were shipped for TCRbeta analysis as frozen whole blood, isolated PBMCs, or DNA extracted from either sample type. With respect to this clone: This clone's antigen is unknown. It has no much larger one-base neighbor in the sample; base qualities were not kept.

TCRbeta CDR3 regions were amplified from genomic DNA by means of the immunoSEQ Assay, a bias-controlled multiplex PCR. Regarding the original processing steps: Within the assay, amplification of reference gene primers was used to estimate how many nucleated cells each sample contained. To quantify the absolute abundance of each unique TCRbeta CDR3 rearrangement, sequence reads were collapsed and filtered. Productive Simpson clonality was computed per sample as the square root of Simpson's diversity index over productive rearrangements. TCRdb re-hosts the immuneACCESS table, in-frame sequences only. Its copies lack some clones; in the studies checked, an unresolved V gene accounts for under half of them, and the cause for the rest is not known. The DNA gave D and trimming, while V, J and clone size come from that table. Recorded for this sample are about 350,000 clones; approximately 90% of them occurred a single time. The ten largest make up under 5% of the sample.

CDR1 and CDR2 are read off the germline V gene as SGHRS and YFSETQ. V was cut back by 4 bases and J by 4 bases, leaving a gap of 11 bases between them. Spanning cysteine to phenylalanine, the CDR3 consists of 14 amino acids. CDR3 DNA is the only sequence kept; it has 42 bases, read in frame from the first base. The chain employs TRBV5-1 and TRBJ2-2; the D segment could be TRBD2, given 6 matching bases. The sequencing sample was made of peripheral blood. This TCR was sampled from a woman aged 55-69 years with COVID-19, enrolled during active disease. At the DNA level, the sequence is TGCGCCAGCAGCCCCGGGACTGGCACCGGGGAGCTGTTTTTT. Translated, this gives CASSPGTGTGELFF. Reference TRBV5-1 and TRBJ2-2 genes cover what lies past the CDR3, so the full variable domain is KAGVTQTPRYLIKTRGQQVTLSCSPISGHRSVSWYQQTPGQGLQFLFEYFSETQRNKGNFPGRFSGRQFSNSRSEMNVSTLELGDSALYLCASSPGTGTGELFFGEGSRLTVL.